The clone carrying this T cell receptor beta chain was counted between two and nine times. Its cognate antigen is unknown. These data originate in a study of T cells in localized non-small cell lung cancer. Findings and limits, study-wide: A higher density of T cells in blood coincided with extended overall survival. The study sequenced only one region of the tumor. As a result, intratumor heterogeneity could not be excluded and remains possible.

Some clones are missing from TCRdb's copy, which holds only in-frame ones; the method was immunoSEQ multiplex PCR. Counted here are approximately 2,300 clones, 20% to 30% occurring once; the ten biggest clones make up approximately 6%. The TCR sequence derives from a woman aged 35 to 69 with stage III lung adenocarcinoma. Sequenced here: lung tumor tissue, sampled before any cancer treatment.

The CDR3 DNA is TGTGCCAGCAGCTTAGAAAACCCCCGCTCTGGAAACACCATATATTTT. Encoded protein: CASSLENPRSGNTIYF. The chain has TRBV11-3 and TRBJ1-3, with unresolved D. V lost 0 bases to trimming and J lost 0 bases, with 9 bases between them. The germline V gene has CDR1 SGHNT and CDR2 YENEEA. The CDR3 is 16 amino acids.